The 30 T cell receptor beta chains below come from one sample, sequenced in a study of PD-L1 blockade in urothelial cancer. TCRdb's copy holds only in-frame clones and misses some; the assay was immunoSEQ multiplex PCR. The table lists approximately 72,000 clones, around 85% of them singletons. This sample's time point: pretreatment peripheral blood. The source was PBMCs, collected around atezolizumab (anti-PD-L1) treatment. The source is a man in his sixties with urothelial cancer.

The CDR3 is CASSSQTGPNYGYTF. CDR3 nucleotide sequence: TGTGCCAGCAGCTCCCAGACAGGGCCCAACTATGGCTACACCTTC. The chain uses TRBV7-6 and TRBJ1-2, with 7 bases identical to TRBD1. This CDR3 comprises 15 residues. V lost 4 bases, J lost 2 bases, and 7 bases stayed unmatched. Germline V CDR1 and CDR2: SGHVS, FNYEAQ.

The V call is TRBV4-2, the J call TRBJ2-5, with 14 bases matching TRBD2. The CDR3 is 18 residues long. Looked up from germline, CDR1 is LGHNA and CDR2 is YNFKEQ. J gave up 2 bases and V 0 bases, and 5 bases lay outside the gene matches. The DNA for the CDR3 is TGTGCCAGCAGCCAAGACGCCGGACTAGCGGGGGGACAAGAGACCCAGTACTTC. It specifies CASSQDAGLAGGQETQYF.

The CDR3 is CARSLVAWGPYGGDTQYF. Written as DNA, the CDR3 is TGTGCCAGAAGCCTCGTAGCGTGGGGCCCCTACGGGGGAGATACGCAGTATTTT. The chain couples TRBV5-3 to TRBJ2-3, with D perhaps TRBD2 (6 bases). TRBV5-3 falls under the ORF class, with uncertain function. The length of the CDR3 is 18 residues. V was trimmed by 4 bases and J by 5 bases, leaving 26 bases between them.

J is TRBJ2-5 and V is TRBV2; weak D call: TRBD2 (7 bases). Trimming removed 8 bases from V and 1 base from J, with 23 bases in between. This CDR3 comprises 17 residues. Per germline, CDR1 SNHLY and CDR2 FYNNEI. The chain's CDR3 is CASLGVQVAGAQETQYF. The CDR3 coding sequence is TGTGCCAGCCTAGGGGTTCAGGTTGCGGGGGCCCAAGAGACCCAGTACTTC.

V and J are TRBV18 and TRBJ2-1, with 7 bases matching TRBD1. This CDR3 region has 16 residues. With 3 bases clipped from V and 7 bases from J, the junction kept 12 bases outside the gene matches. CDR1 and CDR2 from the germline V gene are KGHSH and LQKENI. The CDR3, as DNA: TGTGCCAGCTCACCCTCAAGGGGGCCCAGGGGGAATGAGCAGTTCTTC. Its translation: CASSPSRGPRGNEQFF.

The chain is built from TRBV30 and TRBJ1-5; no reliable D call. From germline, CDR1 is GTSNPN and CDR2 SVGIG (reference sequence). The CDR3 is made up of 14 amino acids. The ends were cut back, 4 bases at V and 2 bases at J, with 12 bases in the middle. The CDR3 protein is CAWKEGEGNQPQHF. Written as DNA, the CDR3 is TGTGCCTGGAAGGAGGGAGAGGGCAATCAGCCCCAGCATTTT.

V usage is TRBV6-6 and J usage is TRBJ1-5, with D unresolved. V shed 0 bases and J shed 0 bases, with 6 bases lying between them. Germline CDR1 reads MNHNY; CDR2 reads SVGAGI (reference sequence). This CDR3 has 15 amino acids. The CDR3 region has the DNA TGTGCCAGCAGTTACTCACCAGATAGCAATCAGCCCCAGCATTTT. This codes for CASSYSPDSNQPQHF.

CDR3 DNA sequence: TGTGCCAGCAGCCAAGATAAAGCCTTGCTTTGGACTAGGCCCAATGAGCAGTTCTTC. Residues: CASSQDKALLWTRPNEQFF. V usage is TRBV4-2 and J usage is TRBJ2-1, with 7 bases identical to TRBD2. CDR1 and CDR2 (germline): LGHNA, YNFKEQ. Trimming removed 0 bases from V and 6 bases from J; junction bases left unmatched: 17. CDR3 size: 19 residues.

In DNA, the CDR3 is TGTGCCAGTAGTACAGGTGGACAGGCTCGGGAGACCCAGTACTTC. Translating gives CASSTGGQARETQYF. The chain joins TRBV19 to TRBJ2-5; 7 nucleotides line up with TRBD1. With 4 bases clipped from V and 5 bases from J, the junction kept 10 bases outside the gene matches. The CDR3 spans 15 residues. Looked up from germline, CDR1 is LNHDA and CDR2 is SQIVND (reference sequence).

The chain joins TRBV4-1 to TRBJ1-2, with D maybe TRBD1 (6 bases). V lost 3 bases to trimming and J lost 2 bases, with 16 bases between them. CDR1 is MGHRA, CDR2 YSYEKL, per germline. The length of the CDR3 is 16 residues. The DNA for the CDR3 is TGCGCCAGCAGCCAGAATTTGGGGCAGGGGAACTATGGCTACACCTTC. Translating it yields CASSQNLGQGNYGYTF.

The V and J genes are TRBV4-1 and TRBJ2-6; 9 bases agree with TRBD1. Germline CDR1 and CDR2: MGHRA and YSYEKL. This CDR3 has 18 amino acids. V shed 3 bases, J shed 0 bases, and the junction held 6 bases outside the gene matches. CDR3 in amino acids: CASSQTGGQSSGANVLTF. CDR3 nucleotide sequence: TGCGCCAGCAGCCAGACAGGGGGACAGAGCTCTGGGGCCAACGTCCTGACTTTC.

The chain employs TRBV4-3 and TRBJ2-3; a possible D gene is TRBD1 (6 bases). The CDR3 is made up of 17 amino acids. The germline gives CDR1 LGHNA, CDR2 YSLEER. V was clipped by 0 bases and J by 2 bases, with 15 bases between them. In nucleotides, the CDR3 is TGCGCCAGCAGCCAAGATTTCAGGGGCACCTTCACAGATACGCAGTATTTT. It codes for CASSQDFRGTFTDTQYF.

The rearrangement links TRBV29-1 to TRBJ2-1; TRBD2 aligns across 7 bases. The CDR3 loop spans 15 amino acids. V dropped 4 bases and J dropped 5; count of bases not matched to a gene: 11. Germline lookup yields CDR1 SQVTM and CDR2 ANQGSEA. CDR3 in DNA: TGCAGCGTTGCGGGAACCCGGGACTACAACAATGAGCAGTTCTTC. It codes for CSVAGTRDYNNEQFF.

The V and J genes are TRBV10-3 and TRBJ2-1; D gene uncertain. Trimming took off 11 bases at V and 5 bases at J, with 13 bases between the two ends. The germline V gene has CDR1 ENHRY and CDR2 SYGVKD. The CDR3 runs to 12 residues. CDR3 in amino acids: CAASPRDNEQFF. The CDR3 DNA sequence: TGTGCCGCCTCGCCTCGAGACAATGAGCAGTTCTTC.

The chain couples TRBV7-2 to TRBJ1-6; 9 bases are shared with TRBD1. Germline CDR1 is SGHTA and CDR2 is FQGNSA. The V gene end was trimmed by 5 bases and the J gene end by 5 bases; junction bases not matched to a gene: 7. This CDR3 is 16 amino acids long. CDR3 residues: CASSVRDRANNSPLHF. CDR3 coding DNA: TGTGCCAGCAGCGTCCGGGACAGGGCCAATAATTCACCCCTCCACTTT.

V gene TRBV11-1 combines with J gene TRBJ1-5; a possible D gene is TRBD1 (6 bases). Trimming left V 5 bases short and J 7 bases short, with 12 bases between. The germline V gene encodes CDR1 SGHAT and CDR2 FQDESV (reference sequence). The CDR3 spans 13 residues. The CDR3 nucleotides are TGTGCCAGCAGCCTCTACAGGGACCAGCCCCAGCATTTT. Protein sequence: CASSLYRDQPQHF. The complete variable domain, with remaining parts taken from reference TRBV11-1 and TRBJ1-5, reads EAEVAQSPRYKITEKSQAVAFWCDPISGHATLYWYRQILGQGPELLVQFQDESVVDDSQLPKDRFSAERLKGVDSTLKIQPAELGDSAMYLCASSLYRDQPQHFGDGTRLSIL.

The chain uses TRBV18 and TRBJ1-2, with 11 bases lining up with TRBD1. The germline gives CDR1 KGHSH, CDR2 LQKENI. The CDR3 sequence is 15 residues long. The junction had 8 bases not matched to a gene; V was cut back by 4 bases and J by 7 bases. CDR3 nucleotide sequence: TGTGCCAGCTCACAGGAGGACAGGGGGCGCGGTGGCTACACCTTC. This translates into CASSQEDRGRGGYTF. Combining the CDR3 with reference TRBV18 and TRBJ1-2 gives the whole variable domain NAGVMQNPRHLVRRRGQEARLRCSPMKGHSHVYWYRQLPEEGLKFMVYLQKENIIDESGMPKERFSAEFPKEGPSILRIQQVVRGDSAAYFCASSQEDRGRGGYTFGSGTRLTVV.

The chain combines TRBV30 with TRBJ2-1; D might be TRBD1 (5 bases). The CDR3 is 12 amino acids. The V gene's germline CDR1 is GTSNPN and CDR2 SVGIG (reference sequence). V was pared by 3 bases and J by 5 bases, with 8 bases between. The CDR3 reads CAWSPRDNEQFF. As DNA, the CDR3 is TGTGCCTGGAGCCCCAGGGACAATGAGCAGTTCTTC.

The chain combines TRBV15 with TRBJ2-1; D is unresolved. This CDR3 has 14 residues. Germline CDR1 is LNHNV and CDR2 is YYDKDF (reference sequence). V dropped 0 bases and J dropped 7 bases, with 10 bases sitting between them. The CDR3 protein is CATSRDEAWNEQFF. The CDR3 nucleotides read TGTGCCACCAGCAGAGATGAGGCCTGGAATGAGCAGTTCTTC.

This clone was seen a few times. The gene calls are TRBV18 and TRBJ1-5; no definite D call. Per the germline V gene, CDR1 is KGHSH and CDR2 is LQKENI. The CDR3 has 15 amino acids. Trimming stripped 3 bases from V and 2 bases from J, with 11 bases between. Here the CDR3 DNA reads TGTGCCAGCTCACCCTTTGAAGGAGGCAATCAGCCCCAGCATTTT. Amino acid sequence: CASSPFEGGNQPQHF.

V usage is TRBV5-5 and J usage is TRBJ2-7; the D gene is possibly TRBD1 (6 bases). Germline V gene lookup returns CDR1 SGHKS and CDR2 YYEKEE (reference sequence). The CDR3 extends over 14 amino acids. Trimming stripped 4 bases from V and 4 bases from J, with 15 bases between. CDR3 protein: CASSQTGTRYEQYF. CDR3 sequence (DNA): TGTGCCAGCAGCCAAACCGGGACACGGTACGAGCAGTACTTC.

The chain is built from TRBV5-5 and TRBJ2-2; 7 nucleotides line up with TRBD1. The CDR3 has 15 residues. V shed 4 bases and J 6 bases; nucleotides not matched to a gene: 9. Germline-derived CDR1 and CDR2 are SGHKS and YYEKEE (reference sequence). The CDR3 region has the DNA TGTGCCAGCAGCCTGACAGGGCCCCAAGCCGGGGAGCTGTTTTTT. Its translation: CASSLTGPQAGELFF. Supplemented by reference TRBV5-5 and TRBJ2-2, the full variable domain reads DAGVTQSPTHLIKTRGQQVTLRCSPISGHKSVSWYQQVLGQGPQFIFQYYEKEERGRGNFPDRFSARQFPNYSSELNVNALLLGDSALYLCASSLTGPQAGELFFGEGSRLTVL.

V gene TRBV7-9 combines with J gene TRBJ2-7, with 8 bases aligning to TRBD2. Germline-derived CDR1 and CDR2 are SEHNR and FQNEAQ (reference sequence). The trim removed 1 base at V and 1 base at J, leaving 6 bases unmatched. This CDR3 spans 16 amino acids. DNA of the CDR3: TGTGCCAGCAGCTTAGATCCCCCTAGCGGGTCCTACGAGCAGTACTTC. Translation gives CASSLDPPSGSYEQYF.

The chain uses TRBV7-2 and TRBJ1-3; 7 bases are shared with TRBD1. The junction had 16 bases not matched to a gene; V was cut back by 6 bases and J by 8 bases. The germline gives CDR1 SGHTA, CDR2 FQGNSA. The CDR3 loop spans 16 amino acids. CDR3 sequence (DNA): TGTGCCAGCAGTCGTACAGGGGATAGCACCCGGGACACCATATATTTT. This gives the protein CASSRTGDSTRDTIYF. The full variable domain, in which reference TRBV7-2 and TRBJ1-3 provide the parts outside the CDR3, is GAGVSQSPSNKVTEKGKDVELRCDPISGHTALYWYRQSLGQGLEFLIYFQGNSAPDKSGLPSDRFSAERTGGSVSTLTIQRTQQEDSAVYLCASSRTGDSTRDTIYFGEGSWLTVV.

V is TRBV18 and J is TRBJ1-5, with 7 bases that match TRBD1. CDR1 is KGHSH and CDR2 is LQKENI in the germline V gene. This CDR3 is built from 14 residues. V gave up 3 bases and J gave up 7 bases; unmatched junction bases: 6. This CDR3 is CASSPTGSRQPQHF. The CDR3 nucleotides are TGTGCCAGCTCACCGACAGGGTCACGGCAGCCCCAGCATTTT.

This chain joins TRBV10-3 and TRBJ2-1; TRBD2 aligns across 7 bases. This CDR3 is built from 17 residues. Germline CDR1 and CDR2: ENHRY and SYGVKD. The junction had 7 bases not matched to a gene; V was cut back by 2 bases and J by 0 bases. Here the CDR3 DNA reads TGTGCCATCAGTGAGAACAGCGGGATCCACTCCTACAATGAGCAGTTCTTC. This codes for CAISENSGIHSYNEQFF.

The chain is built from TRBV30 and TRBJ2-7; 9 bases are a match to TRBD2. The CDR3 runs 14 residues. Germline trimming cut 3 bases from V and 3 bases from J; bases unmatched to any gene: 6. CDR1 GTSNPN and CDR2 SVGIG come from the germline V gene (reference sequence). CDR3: CAWRSSGEYYEQYF. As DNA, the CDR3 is TGTGCCTGGAGATCTAGCGGGGAATACTACGAGCAGTACTTC.

The CDR3 bases are TGTGCCAGTAGTCAGGGTCAAGAGACCCAGTACTTC. This gives the protein CASSQGQETQYF. The J gene is TRBJ2-5, the V gene TRBV19; TRBD1 might be the D (5 bases). The CDR3 is 12 amino acids. The V end lost 5 bases, the J end lost 2 bases, and 6 bases lay between the germline ends. The V gene's germline CDR1 is LNHDA and CDR2 SQIVND (reference sequence).

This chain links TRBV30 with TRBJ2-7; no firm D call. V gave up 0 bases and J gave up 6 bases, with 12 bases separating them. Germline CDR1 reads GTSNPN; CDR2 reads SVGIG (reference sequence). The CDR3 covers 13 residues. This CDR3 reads CAWSVFAHGEQYF. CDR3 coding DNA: TGTGCCTGGAGTGTTTTCGCGCACGGCGAGCAGTACTTC.

CDR3 protein: CASSYERGGTDTQYF. The CDR3 DNA sequence: TGTGCCAGCAGTTACGAGCGGGGGGGCACAGATACGCAGTATTTT. The genes are TRBV6-6 and TRBJ2-3; 9 bases fit TRBD2. Losses at the gene ends were 2 bases for V and 1 base for J; bases not matched to a gene: 1. Per germline, CDR1 MNHNY and CDR2 SVGAGI (reference sequence). The CDR3 length is 15 residues.